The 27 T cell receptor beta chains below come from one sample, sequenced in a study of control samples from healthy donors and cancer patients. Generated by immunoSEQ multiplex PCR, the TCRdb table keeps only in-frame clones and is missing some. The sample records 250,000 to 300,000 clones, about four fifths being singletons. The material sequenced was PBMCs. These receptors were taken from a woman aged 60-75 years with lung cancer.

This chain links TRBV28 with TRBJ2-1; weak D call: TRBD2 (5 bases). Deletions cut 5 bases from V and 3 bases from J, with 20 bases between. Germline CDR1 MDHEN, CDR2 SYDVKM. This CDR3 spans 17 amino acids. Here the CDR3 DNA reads TGTGCCAGCAGTCTTCAACCAAGATACCGGGGCTACAATGAGCAGTTCTTC. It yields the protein CASSLQPRYRGYNEQFF.

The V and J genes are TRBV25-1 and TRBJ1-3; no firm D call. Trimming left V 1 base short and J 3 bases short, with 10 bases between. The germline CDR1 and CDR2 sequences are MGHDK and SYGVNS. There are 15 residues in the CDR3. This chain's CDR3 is CASSESGESGNTIYF. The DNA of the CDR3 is TGTGCCAGCAGTGAATCTGGGGAGAGTGGAAACACCATATATTTT.

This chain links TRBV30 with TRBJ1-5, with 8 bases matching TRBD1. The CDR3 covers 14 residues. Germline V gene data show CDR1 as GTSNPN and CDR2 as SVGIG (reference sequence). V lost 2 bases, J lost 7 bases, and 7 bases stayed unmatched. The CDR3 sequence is CAWSTTGGRQPQHF. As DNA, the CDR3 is TGTGCCTGGAGTACTACAGGGGGGCGGCAGCCCCAGCATTTT.

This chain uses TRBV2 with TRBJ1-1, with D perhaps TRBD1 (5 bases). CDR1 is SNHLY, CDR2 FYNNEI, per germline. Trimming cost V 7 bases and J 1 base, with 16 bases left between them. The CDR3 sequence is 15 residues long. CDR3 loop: CASTQYRGKNTEAFF. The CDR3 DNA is TGTGCCAGCACTCAATATCGGGGGAAGAACACTGAAGCTTTCTTT.

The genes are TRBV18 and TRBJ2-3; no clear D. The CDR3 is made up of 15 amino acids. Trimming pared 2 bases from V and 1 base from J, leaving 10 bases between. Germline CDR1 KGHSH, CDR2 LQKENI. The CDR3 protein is CASSPTVTGTDTQYF. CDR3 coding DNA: TGTGCCAGCTCACCAACAGTTACAGGCACAGATACGCAGTATTTT.

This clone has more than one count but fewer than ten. CDR3 region: CASIAGGSGVLTPLHF. The CDR3 region has the DNA TGTGCCAGCATCGCGGGCGGATCGGGGGTGTTGACACCCCTCCACTTT. V usage is TRBV28 and J usage is TRBJ1-6; possibly TRBD1 for D (5 bases). The CDR3 contains 16 residues. The germline CDR1 and CDR2 sequences are MDHEN and SYDVKM. Trimming removed 7 bases at V and 11 bases at J, with 24 bases between.

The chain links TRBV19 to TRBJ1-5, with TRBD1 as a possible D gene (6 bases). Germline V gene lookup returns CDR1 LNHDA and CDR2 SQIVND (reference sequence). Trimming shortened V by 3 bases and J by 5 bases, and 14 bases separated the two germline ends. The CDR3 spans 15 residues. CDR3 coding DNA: TGTGCCAGTAGTATTGGGACAAACGTTGATCAGCCCCAGCATTTT. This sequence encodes CASSIGTNVDQPQHF.

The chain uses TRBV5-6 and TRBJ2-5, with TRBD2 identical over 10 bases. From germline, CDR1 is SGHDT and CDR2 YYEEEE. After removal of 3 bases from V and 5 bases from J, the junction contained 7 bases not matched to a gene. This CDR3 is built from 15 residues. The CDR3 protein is CASSSSGGAGETQYF. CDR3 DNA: TGTGCCAGCAGCTCAAGCGGGGGGGCGGGTGAGACCCAGTACTTC.

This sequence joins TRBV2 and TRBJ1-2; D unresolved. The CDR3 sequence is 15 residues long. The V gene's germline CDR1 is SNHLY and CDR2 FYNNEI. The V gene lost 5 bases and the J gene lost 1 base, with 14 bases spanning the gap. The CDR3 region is CASSSRPILNYGYTF. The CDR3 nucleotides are TGTGCCAGCAGTAGCAGACCCATTCTTAACTATGGCTACACCTTC.

CDR3 amino acids: CASSLPDFPFYEQYF. CDR3 DNA sequence: TGTGCCAGCAGTTTACCGGACTTCCCCTTCTACGAGCAGTACTTC. This chain joins TRBV28 and TRBJ2-7; D may be TRBD2 (5 bases). CDR1 and CDR2 from the germline V gene are MDHEN and SYDVKM. The V end was cut by 2 bases, the J end by 3 bases, with 14 bases between. CDR3 length: 15 residues.

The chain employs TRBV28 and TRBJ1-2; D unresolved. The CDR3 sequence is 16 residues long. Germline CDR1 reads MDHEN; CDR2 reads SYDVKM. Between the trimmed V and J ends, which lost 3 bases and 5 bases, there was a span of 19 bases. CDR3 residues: CASSFVRNIGIYGYTF. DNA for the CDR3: TGTGCCAGCAGTTTCGTTCGAAATATTGGGATATATGGCTACACCTTC.

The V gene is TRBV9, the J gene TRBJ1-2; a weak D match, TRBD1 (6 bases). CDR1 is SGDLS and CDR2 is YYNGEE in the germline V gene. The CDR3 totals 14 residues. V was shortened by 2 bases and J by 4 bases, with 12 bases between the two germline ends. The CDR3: CASSVETGPYGYTF. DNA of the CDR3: TGTGCCAGCAGCGTGGAGACAGGCCCCTATGGCTACACCTTC.

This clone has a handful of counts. The chain's CDR3 is CASSQQGDNSPLHF. The CDR3 nucleotides are TGTGCCAGCAGCCAACAGGGTGATAATTCACCCCTCCACTTT. The rearrangement uses TRBV3-1 (or the pseudogene TRBV3-2) and TRBJ1-6, with D possibly being TRBD1 (5 bases). V lost 2 bases and J lost 5, with 7 bases in between. Germline lookup yields CDR1 LGHDT and CDR2 YNNKEL (reference sequence). The CDR3 has 14 amino acids.

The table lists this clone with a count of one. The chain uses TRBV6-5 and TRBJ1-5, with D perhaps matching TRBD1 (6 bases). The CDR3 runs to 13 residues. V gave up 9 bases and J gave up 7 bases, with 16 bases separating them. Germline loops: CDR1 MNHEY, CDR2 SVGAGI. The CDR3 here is CASRGGAPQPQHF. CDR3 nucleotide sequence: TGTGCCAGTCGGGGGGGCGCGCCCCAGCCCCAGCATTTT.

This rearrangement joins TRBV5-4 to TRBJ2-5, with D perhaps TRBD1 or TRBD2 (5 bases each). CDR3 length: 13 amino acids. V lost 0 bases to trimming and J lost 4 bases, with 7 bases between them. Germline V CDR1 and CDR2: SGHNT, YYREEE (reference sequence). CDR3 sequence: CASSLVGTETQYF. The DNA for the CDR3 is TGTGCCAGCAGCTTGGTAGGGACAGAGACCCAGTACTTC.

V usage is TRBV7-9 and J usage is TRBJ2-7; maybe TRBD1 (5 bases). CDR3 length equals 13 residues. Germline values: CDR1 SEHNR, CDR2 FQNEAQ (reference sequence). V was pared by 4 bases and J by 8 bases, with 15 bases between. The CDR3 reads CASSSSGMNQQYF. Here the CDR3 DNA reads TGTGCCAGCAGCTCATCAGGGATGAACCAGCAGTACTTC.

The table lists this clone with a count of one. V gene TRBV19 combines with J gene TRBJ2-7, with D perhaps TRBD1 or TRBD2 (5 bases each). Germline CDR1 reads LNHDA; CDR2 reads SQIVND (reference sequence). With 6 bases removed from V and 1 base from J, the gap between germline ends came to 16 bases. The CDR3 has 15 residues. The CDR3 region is CASRRGGTDSYEQYF. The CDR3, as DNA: TGTGCCAGTAGGAGAGGTGGGACGGATTCCTACGAGCAGTACTTC.

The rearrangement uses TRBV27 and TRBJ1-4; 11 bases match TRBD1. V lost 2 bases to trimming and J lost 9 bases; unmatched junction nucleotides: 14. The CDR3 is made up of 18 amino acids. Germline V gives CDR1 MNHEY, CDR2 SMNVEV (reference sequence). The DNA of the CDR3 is TGTGCCAGCAGTTTAAAAGGGGGGTCTTGGACAGGGGGCCAAAAACTGTTTTTT. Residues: CASSLKGGSWTGGQKLFF.

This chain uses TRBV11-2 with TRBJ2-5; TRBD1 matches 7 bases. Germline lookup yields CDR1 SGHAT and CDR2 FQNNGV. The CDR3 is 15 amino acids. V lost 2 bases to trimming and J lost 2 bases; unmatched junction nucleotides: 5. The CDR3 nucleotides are TGTGCCAGCAGCTTATGGGGACAGCAACAAGAGACCCAGTACTTC. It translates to CASSLWGQQQETQYF.

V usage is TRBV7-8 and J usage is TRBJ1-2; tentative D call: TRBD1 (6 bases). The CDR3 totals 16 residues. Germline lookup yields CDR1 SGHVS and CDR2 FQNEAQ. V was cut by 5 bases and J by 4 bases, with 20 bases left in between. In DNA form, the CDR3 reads TGTGCCAGCAGCCCGCAGGGGAGCGGGGCGATCTATGGCTACACCTTC. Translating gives CASSPQGSGAIYGYTF.

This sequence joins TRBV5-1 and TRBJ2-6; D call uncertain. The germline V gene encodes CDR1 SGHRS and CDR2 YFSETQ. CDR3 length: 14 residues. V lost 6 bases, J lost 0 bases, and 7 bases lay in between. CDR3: CASTLRSGANVLTF. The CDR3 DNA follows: TGCGCCAGCACACTCCGCTCTGGGGCCAACGTCCTGACTTTC.

The CDR3 nucleotides read TGTGCCAGCTCACAACGGGGGAGGGATCAGCCCCAGCATTTT. It specifies CASSQRGRDQPQHF. The chain joins TRBV18 to TRBJ1-5, with D perhaps matching TRBD1 (5 bases). Germline CDR1 and CDR2: KGHSH and LQKENI. V lost 4 bases and J 5 bases, leaving 12 bases between the germline ends. The length of the CDR3 is 14 residues.

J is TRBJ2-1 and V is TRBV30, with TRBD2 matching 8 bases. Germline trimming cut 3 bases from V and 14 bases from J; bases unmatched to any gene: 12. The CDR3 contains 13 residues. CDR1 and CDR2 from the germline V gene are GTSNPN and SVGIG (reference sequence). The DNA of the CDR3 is TGTGCCTGGAGAGTTCCGGGAGGGCTCGTGAAGTTCTTC. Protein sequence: CAWRVPGGLVKFF.

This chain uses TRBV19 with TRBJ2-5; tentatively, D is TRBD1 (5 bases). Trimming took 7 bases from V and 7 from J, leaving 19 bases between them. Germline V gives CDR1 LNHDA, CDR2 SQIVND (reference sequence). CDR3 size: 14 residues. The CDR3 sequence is CASTPKAQVGTQYF. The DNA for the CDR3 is TGTGCCAGTACCCCCAAGGCACAGGTTGGGACCCAGTACTTC.

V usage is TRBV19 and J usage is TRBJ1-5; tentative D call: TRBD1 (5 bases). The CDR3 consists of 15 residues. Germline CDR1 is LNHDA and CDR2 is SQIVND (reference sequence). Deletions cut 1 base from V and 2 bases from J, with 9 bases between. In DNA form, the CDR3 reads TGTGCCAGTAGTATAGCAGGGTACCGCAATCAGCCCCAGCATTTT. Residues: CASSIAGYRNQPQHF. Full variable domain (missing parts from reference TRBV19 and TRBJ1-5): DGGITQSPKYLFRKEGQNVTLSCEQNLNHDAMYWYRQDPGQGLRLIYYSQIVNDFQKGDIAEGYSVSREKKESFPLTVTSAQKNPTAFYLCASSIAGYRNQPQHFGDGTRLSIL.

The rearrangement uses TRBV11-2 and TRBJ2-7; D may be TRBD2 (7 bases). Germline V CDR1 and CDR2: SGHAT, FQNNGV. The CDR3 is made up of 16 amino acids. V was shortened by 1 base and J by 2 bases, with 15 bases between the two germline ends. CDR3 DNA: TGTGCCAGCAGCTTAGTGAAAGGGGGAGGGCCCTACGAGCAGTACTTC. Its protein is CASSLVKGGGPYEQYF.

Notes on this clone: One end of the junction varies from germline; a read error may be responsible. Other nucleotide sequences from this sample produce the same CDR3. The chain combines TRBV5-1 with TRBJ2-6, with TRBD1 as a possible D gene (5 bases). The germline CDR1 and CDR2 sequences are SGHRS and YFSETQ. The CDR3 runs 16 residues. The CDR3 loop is CASSLALSSGANVLTF. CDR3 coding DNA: TGCGCCAGCAGCTTGGCCCTCAGCTCTGGGGCCAACGTCCTGACCTTC.